This TCR beta chain was obtained from a study of blood T cell repertoires in COVID-19. The overall study: The United States, Italy and Spain were the sources of the acute and convalescent COVID-19 samples. PBMCs, B-cell-depleted T cells, or T cells provided the cDNA or gDNA that made up the material.

Clones were read by immunoSEQ multiplex PCR, and TCRdb kept only the in-frame ones, dropping some. There are around 200,000 clones in the sample; roughly 88% occur only once, and 3% to 4.5% lies in the top ten. Assignment of participants to cohorts was predicated upon participant-reported clinical history. The clonotype was recovered from a woman aged 40-49 years with acute COVID-19. Input material: PBMCs or T cells enriched from blood (not recorded which).

CDR3 region: CAWGGAGNYGYTF. The CDR3 DNA sequence: TGTGCCTGGGGGGGAGCGGGTAACTATGGCTACACCTTC. V and J are TRBV30 and TRBJ1-2; tentatively, D is TRBD1 (5 bases). Trimming cost V 5 bases and J 1 base, with 11 bases left between them. The V gene's germline CDR1 is GTSNPN and CDR2 SVGIG (reference sequence). This CDR3 comprises 13 residues.